The text below deals with one T cell receptor (beta chain). The antigen is not known. The source of the sample is a study of T cells expressing NK-cell markers. About the research overall: Sorted CD3+CD56+NKG2C+, CD3+CD56+NKG2C- and CD3+CD56-NKG2C+ T cells provided the TCR beta repertoires.

Study-level points and caveats: NKG2C+ dominant clonotype frequencies in roughly six donors were roughly 1.0-7.0% of CD8+ T cells. Four donors' CD3+CD56-NKG2C+ cells were dominated by the same clonotypes.

CDR3 size: 14 residues. Germline V gene lookup returns CDR1 SGHRS and CDR2 YFSETQ. cDNA encoding TCR beta was synthesized via 5'RACE template switching incorporating UMIs. TCRdb re-called the 5' RACE reads; one entry per CDR3 protein, DNA not given. This sample's table reports fewer than 550,000 distinct CDR3 sequences. This TCR came from a woman aged 50 to 60 in good health. This chain links TRBV5-1 with TRBJ2-1; TCRdb's assignment of TRBD1 cannot be checked, as there is no DNA. Sequenced: blood T cells: a sorted CD56 or NKG2C T cell subset, CD4+ or CD8+ T cells, or bulk PBMC T cells (not recorded which). Here the CDR3 reads CASSPAQAGNEQFF.